This T cell receptor beta chain was profiled in a study of cytomegalovirus exposure and HLA in healthy donors. Overall study context: Some 91 million unique TCRs from HLA-typed donors were held in an early release of data. General observations from the study: A later analysis found TCR association rates differed by HLA locus, highest for DRB1 and lowest for HLA-C. A later analysis found most CMV-associated TCR beta chains apparently HLA-restricted. High sensitivity and specificity were reportedly achieved when the classifier diagnosed cytomegalovirus status.

With 60 Vbeta and 13 Jbeta primers, the PCR was carried out. TCRdb's table, derived via immunoSEQ multiplex PCR, lists solely in-frame clones and lacks some. Here the sample spans about 82,000 clones, approximately 74% being singletons. Comments on this clone: No antigen is known for it.

This CDR3 has 14 residues. Germline CDR1 and CDR2: SGHNT and YENEEA. Trimming cost V 1 base and J 0 bases, with 5 bases left between them. The TCR comes from a woman aged 45-65 years in good health and CMV-seropositive. Sequenced sample: PBMCs. The J gene is TRBJ2-3, the V gene TRBV11-3, with no clear D. CDR3 sequence reads: CASSLAPSTDTQYF. Written as DNA, the CDR3 is TGTGCCAGCAGCTTAGCCCCTAGCACAGATACGCAGTATTTT.